This TCR beta chain was recovered during a study of PD-1 blockade in mismatch repair-deficient tumors. The CDR3 loop spans 16 amino acids. Germline V gene data show CDR1 as SGHDN and CDR2 as FVKESK. V dropped 4 bases and J dropped 2; count of bases not matched to a gene: 9. Produced via immunoSEQ multiplex PCR; TCRdb's table is partial and in-frame only. The sample contains about 68,000 clones, approximately 82% of which appear only once. This rearrangement joins TRBV14 to TRBJ2-3; 7 bases align to TRBD2. Sequences were derived from peripheral blood, sampled 2 weeks after starting pembrolizumab. This clonotype was sampled from an adult with mismatch repair-deficient cancer. The CDR3 bases are TGTGCCAGCAGCCTGCTAGCGGAGGGCGCCACAGATACGCAGTATTTT. Translating it yields CASSLLAEGATDTQYF.